This T cell receptor beta chain was retrieved from a study of regulatory T cells in long-lasting Graves disease. Study-wide points: Among persistent patients, a larger number of public clonotypes were shared (about 3,000) than among newly diagnosed patients (around 980).

Library construction for TCR beta used iRepertoire HTBI primers and Arm-PCR of CDR3 regions. TCRdb processed the multiplex PCR reads anew with MiXCR; each CDR3 protein has one entry. The sample lists about 420,000 distinct CDR3 sequences, roughly 17% occurring once. This clonotype appeared a few times. What it recognizes is unknown. Indicated time point: newly diagnosed GD, antithyroid drugs for less than 3 months. PBMCs were the source of the RNA used for TCR sequencing. Trimming removed 6 bases from V and 4 bases from J; junction bases left unmatched: 6. CDR3 length: 13 amino acids. CDR1 and CDR2 (germline): DFQATT, SNEGSKA (reference sequence). These data were also filed under a second study, of T cells in Graves' hyperthyroidism and ophthalmopathy. In that study: HTBI primers were the set used in a first-round RT-PCR of the TCR CDR3.

V is TRBV20-1 and J is TRBJ1-2; TRBD1 matches 9 bases. The receptor was isolated from a woman younger than 30 with Graves disease. The sequencing used peripheral blood mononuclear cells (PBMCs), collected at new diagnosis, from a patient treated with antithyroid drugs. DNA of the CDR3: TGCAGTGCCCAGACAGGGGGGAGCTATGGCTACACCTTC. It codes for CSAQTGGSYGYTF.